The clone carrying this TCR beta chain was observed a handful of times. Germline CDR1 MNHNS, CDR2 SASEGT. With 2 bases removed from V and 6 bases from J, the gap between germline ends came to 14 bases. The CDR3 spans 15 residues. This entry belongs to a study of blood T cell repertoires in COVID-19. Study overall: Sites in the United States, Italy and Spain provided acute and convalescent COVID-19 samples. T cells, B-cell-depleted T cells, or PBMCs supplied cDNA or gDNA.

Original handling: Amplified reference gene primers provided the basis for estimating nucleated cell counts. Here immunoSEQ multiplex PCR was the method, and the copy in TCRdb shows in-frame clones only, minus some. The D gene and trimming were derived from the DNA, and the V and J assignments and clone size from that table. Of more than 85,000 clones listed, about 76% are singletons. Material: peripheral blood. This clonotype was obtained from a man at least 80 years old with acute or convalescent COVID-19. The chain links TRBV6-1 to TRBJ1-5; D might be TRBD1 (5 bases). In DNA form, the CDR3 reads TGTGCCAGCAGTGAACAGGGCTGGACGGTTCAGCCCCAGCATTTT. Translated, it gives CASSEQGWTVQPQHF.